This T cell receptor beta chain was observed in a study of CD8 T cells in Susac syndrome. When the RNA was reverse transcribed, random hexamers were used with an input of about 0.45 to 1 ug. Amplification of the TCR beta CDR3 was carried out by immunoSEQ multiplex PCR, which spanned a total of 54 Vbeta and 13 Jbeta segments. TCRdb used MiXCR to reprocess the immunoSEQ multiplex PCR reads, holding one entry per CDR3 protein. The data show about 70,000 distinct CDR3 sequences, around 96% seen once. The sequence came from a human donor with multiple sclerosis. Sample: CD4+ T cells from PBMCs.

The DNA for the CDR3 is TGTGCCAGCATCGACCCTCGAGGATCCCCAGATACGCAGTATTTT. This gives the protein CASIDPRGSPDTQYF. The rearrangement links TRBV25-1 to TRBJ2-3; unclear D gene. From germline, CDR1 is MGHDK and CDR2 SYGVNS. This CDR3 is 15 amino acids long. V lost 7 bases and J lost 4, with 18 bases in between.